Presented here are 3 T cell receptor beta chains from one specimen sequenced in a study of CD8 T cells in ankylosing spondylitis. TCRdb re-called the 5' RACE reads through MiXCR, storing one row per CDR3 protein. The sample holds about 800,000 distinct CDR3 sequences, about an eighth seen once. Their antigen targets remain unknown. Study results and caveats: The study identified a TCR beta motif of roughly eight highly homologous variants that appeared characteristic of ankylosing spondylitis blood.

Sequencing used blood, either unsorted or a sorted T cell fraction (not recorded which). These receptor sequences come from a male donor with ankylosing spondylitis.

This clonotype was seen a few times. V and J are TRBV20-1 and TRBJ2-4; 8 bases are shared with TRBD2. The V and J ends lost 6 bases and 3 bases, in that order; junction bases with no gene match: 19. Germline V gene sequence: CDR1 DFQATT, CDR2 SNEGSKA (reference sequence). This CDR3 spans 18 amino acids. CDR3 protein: CSAPEIAGYGGGKNIQYF. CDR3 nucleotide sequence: TGCAGTGCCCCAGAGATAGCGGGGTATGGCGGGGGCAAAAACATTCAGTACTTC.

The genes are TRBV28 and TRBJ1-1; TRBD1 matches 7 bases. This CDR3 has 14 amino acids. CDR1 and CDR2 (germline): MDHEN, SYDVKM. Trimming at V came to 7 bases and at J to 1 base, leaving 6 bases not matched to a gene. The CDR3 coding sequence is TGTGCCAGCACTTGGACAGGTGGGAACACTGAAGCTTTCTTT. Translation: CASTWTGGNTEAFF.

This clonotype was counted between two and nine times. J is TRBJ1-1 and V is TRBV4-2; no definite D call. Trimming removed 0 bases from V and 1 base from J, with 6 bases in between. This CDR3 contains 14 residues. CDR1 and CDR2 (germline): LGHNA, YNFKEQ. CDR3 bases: TGTGCCAGCAGCCAAGAGAAGCAGAACACTGAAGCTTTCTTT. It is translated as CASSQEKQNTEAFF.